This is a list of T cell receptor beta chains from one sample in a study of radiotherapy plus CTLA-4 blockade in lung cancer. Data came from immunoSEQ multiplex PCR; TCRdb stores just in-frame clones and leaves some out. In the table there are roughly 110,000 clones, 85% to 90% of which are singletons. The source material was peripheral blood, sampled from a patient treated with radiotherapy plus ipilimumab. All receptors come from a human donor with non-small cell lung cancer that progressed on radiotherapy plus ipilimumab. Some clones in this sample may be carry-over from other donors' samples. Both conserved end residues are part of each CDR3. D genes are given only for firm matches. Clone size is given for some rows only: seen once, a few or many times, or a class if the clone is expanded.

D gene	V gene	clone size	J gene	CDR3 protein	CDR3 DNA
-	TRBV5-1	-	TRBJ2-5	CASSSTGGRIGTQYF	TGCGCCAGCAGCTCAACGGGGGGCCGCATTGGGACCCAGTACTTC
TRBD2	TRBV11-2	-	TRBJ2-5	CASSLLAGGPGTQYF	TGTGCCAGCAGCCTACTAGCGGGGGGGCCGGGGACCCAGTACTTC
-	TRBV2	once	TRBJ2-7	CASSERQVYEQYF	TGTGCCAGCAGTGAGCGGCAGGTCTACGAGCAGTACTTC
-	TRBV18	-	TRBJ2-5	CASSPLQETQYF	TGTGCCAGCTCACCTCTACAAGAGACCCAGTACTTC
-	TRBV10-3	few	TRBJ1-5	CAISVDGYNQPQHF	TGTGCCATCAGTGTCGACGGGTACAATCAGCCCCAGCATTTT
-	TRBV10-3	once	TRBJ2-7	CAISDPRVSYEQYF	TGTGCCATCAGTGATCCGCGGGTATCATACGAGCAGTACTTC
TRBD1	TRBV28	-	TRBJ2-5	CASSFSPGQGLGEQYF	TGTGCCAGCAGTTTCTCACCGGGACAGGGCCTCGGGGAGCAGTACTTC
TRBD1	TRBV6-5	-	TRBJ2-4	CASSSTGGWLNIQYF	TGTGCCAGCAGTTCAACAGGGGGCTGGCTGAACATTCAGTACTTC
-	TRBV28	-	TRBJ2-1	CASIDGVVGFF	TGTGCCAGCATTGACGGGGTAGTTGGGTTCTTC
TRBD2	TRBV7-3	-	TRBJ2-2	CASSPRTSGENTGELFF	TGTGCCAGCAGCCCTCGGACTAGCGGGGAGAACACCGGGGAGCTGTTTTTT
-	TRBV6-1	few	TRBJ1-5	CASMDTVNQPQHF	TGTGCCAGCATGGACACAGTCAATCAGCCCCAGCATTTT
-	TRBV6-5	-	TRBJ2-3	CASSRRYSSTDTQYF	TGTGCCAGCAGTCGCAGGTACTCCTCCACAGATACGCAGTATTTT
-	TRBV5-6	few	TRBJ2-7	CASSWDSYEQYF	TGTGCCAGCAGCTGGGACTCCTACGAGCAGTACTTC
-	TRBV27	-	TRBJ1-5	CASSLRAGYNQPQHF	TGTGCCAGCAGTTTAAGGGCAGGGTATAATCAGCCCCAGCATTTT
-	TRBV7-2	-	TRBJ2-7	CASSLAVREYEQYF	TGTGCCAGCAGCTTAGCGGTCAGGGAGTACGAGCAGTACTTC
TRBD1	TRBV6-5	-	TRBJ2-2	CASSYADRETGELFF	TGTGCCAGCAGTTACGCTGACAGGGAGACCGGGGAGCTGTTTTTT
TRBD2	TRBV7-3	-	TRBJ2-3	CASSSPGGATDTQYF	TGTGCCAGCAGCTCCCCGGGGGGAGCCACAGATACGCAGTATTTT
-	TRBV18	once	TRBJ2-1	CASSPGDPTYNEQFF	TGTGCCAGCTCACCGGGTGATCCAACCTACAATGAGCAGTTCTTC
-	TRBV12-5	-	TRBJ1-3	CASGTDLNTIYF	TGTGCTAGTGGTACTGATTTAAACACCATATATTTT
TRBD1	TRBV2	-	TRBJ1-1	CASSPYGTGNTEAFF	TGTGCCAGCAGCCCCTACGGGACAGGGAACACTGAAGCTTTCTTT
-	TRBV5-1	-	TRBJ2-5	CASSDTQGGETQYF	TGCGCCAGCAGCGACACACAGGGAGGAGAGACCCAGTACTTC
-	TRBV5-1	-	TRBJ2-5	CASSLGHFQETQYF	TGCGCCAGCAGCTTGGGACACTTCCAAGAGACCCAGTACTTC
-	TRBV5-1	-	TRBJ1-4	CASSLELVGEKLFF	TGCGCCAGCAGCTTGGAATTAGTGGGTGAAAAACTGTTTTTT
-	TRBV2	-	TRBJ1-1	CASSEFGGDLTEAFF	TGTGCCAGCAGTGAATTCGGCGGGGATCTCACTGAAGCTTTCTTT
-	TRBV6-4	-	TRBJ1-4	CASSYSTGGKLFF	TGTGCCAGCAGTTACTCGACGGGGGGAAAACTGTTTTTT
-	TRBV12-5	-	TRBJ2-7	CASGLRQEGDEQYF	TGTGCTAGTGGCCTCCGACAGGAGGGGGACGAGCAGTACTTC
TRBD1	TRBV11-3	-	TRBJ2-2	CASSFAGQGASGELFF	TGTGCCAGCAGCTTTGCTGGACAGGGGGCATCAGGGGAGCTGTTTTTT
-	TRBV11-1	-	TRBJ2-7	CASSPSTSQGRSEQYF	TGTGCCAGCAGCCCCTCGACGTCACAGGGTCGCAGCGAGCAGTACTTC
TRBD1	TRBV5-1	-	TRBJ2-1	CASSLAGQGASEQFF	TGCGCCAGCAGCTTGGCCGGACAGGGGGCGAGCGAGCAGTTCTTC
-	TRBV5-4	-	TRBJ2-5	CASSLWDKETQYF	TGTGCCAGCAGCTTGTGGGACAAGGAGACCCAGTACTTC
TRBD1	TRBV6-5	-	TRBJ1-2	CASRPGTGGAYGYTF	TGTGCCAGCAGACCAGGGACAGGGGGCGCCTATGGCTACACCTTC
-	TRBV5-1	-	TRBJ1-4	CASSLRGENEKLFF	TGCGCCAGCAGCTTGCGGGGGGAAAATGAAAAACTGTTTTTT
TRBD1	TRBV6-4	-	TRBJ2-1	CASSDSPDRGDEQFF	TGTGCCAGCAGTGACTCCCCGGACAGGGGCGATGAGCAGTTCTTC
-	TRBV28	-	TRBJ1-2	CASLVPGARGYTF	TGTGCCAGTCTTGTTCCGGGGGCGCGAGGCTACACCTTC
-	TRBV6-1	-	TRBJ2-7	CASSPSRERREQYF	TGTGCCAGCAGCCCCAGCAGGGAGAGGCGTGAGCAGTACTTC
TRBD1	TRBV5-1	-	TRBJ1-1	CASSQGQGGTEAFF	TGCGCCAGCAGCCAGGGACAGGGCGGCACTGAAGCTTTCTTT
TRBD2	TRBV19	-	TRBJ2-3	CASTRLLADGTSTDTQYF	TGTGCCAGTACCCGGTTACTAGCGGACGGAACTAGCACAGATACGCAGTATTTT
TRBD2	TRBV5-1	-	TRBJ2-7	CASSLWASGGYVPYEQYF	TGCGCCAGCAGCTTGTGGGCTAGCGGGGGATATGTACCCTACGAGCAGTACTTC
TRBD1	TRBV7-3	few	TRBJ1-6	CASSLDRGGPLHF	TGTGCCAGCAGCTTAGACCGAGGGGGCCCCCTCCACTTT
-	TRBV7-9	few	TRBJ1-6	CASSLDSSPLHF	TGTGCCAGCAGCTTGGATAGTTCACCCCTCCACTTT
TRBD1	TRBV18	-	TRBJ1-6	CASSTTGDSPLHF	TGTGCCAGCTCAACGACAGGGGATTCACCCCTCCACTTT
-	TRBV5-4	once	TRBJ2-5	CASSLFGGAKETQYF	TGTGCCAGCAGCTTGTTCGGCGGGGCCAAAGAGACCCAGTACTTC
-	TRBV19	-	TRBJ1-1	CASSTNRDLRAEAFF	TGTGCCAGTAGTACGAACCGGGACCTAAGAGCTGAAGCTTTCTTT
-	TRBV6-1	-	TRBJ2-1	CASSERAGLYNEQFF	TGTGCCAGCAGTGAAAGGGCGGGGCTGTACAATGAGCAGTTCTTC
-	TRBV5-1	-	TRBJ1-1	CASSLDSQVFTEAFF	TGCGCCAGCAGCTTGGATTCCCAGGTGTTCACTGAAGCTTTCTTT
-	TRBV7-2	-	TRBJ2-7	CASSLAYTAYEQYF	TGTGCCAGCAGCTTAGCGTACACCGCCTACGAGCAGTACTTC
-	TRBV7-3	-	TRBJ2-7	CASSLNRYEQYF	TGTGCCAGCAGCTTAAACAGGTACGAGCAGTACTTC
TRBD1	TRBV5-1	-	TRBJ2-3	CASSLAGTGTDTQYF	TGCGCCAGCAGCTTGGCGGGGACAGGGACAGATACGCAGTATTTT
TRBD2	TRBV6-8	-	TRBJ2-7	CASSFGGGRRSTYEQYF	TGTGCCAGCAGTTTTGGGGGGGGGAGACGATCTACGTACGAGCAGTACTTC
-	TRBV5-1	-	TRBJ2-3	CASSPTGNTQYF	TGCGCCAGCAGCCCTACAGGGAATACGCAGTATTTT
-	TRBV10-3	-	TRBJ1-4	CATQGTGNEKLFF	TGTGCCACCCAAGGGACGGGGAATGAAAAACTGTTTTTT
TRBD2	TRBV7-6	-	TRBJ2-1	CASSGPWGGDNEQFF	TGTGCCAGCAGCGGTCCGTGGGGGGGGGACAATGAGCAGTTCTTC
-	TRBV7-3	-	TRBJ2-3	CASSPGTFTDTQYF	TGTGCCAGCAGCCCTGGGACTTTTACAGATACGCAGTATTTT
-	TRBV15	few	TRBJ1-5	CATSRRANQPQHF	TGTGCCACCAGCAGACGGGCTAATCAGCCCCAGCATTTT
TRBD1	TRBV6-1	-	TRBJ1-3	CASSGTGGYYFPGNTIYF	TGTGCCAGCAGTGGGACAGGGGGGTATTATTTCCCTGGAAACACCATATATTTT